A single sample gave rise to the 20 T cell receptor beta chains below, sequenced in a study of T cell changes during pregnancy in multiple sclerosis. TCRdb's copy holds only in-frame clones and misses some; the assay was immunoSEQ multiplex PCR. Among about 17,000 clones listed, about four fifths were seen once. The sample was CD8+ T cells from peripheral blood mononuclear cells, taken in the second trimester of pregnancy. These receptors were obtained from a female donor in good health, enrolled as a control in a pregnancy study.

The chain employs TRBV13 and TRBJ1-1; 8 nucleotides match TRBD1. CDR1 and CDR2 (germline): PRHDT, FYEKMQ (reference sequence). CDR3 size: 16 residues. The trim removed 1 base at V and 6 bases at J, leaving 10 bases unmatched. CDR3: CASSLVPQGATSEAFF. In DNA form, the CDR3 reads TGTGCCAGCAGCTTAGTCCCCCAGGGGGCGACCTCTGAAGCTTTCTTT.

The chain combines TRBV18 with TRBJ1-4; 7 nucleotides align to TRBD1. This CDR3 is built from 13 residues. The V gene's germline CDR1 is KGHSH and CDR2 LQKENI. The V and J ends lost 8 bases and 5 bases, in that order; junction bases with no gene match: 5. CDR3 in amino acids: CASQDRSNEKLFF. The CDR3 coding sequence is TGTGCCAGCCAGGACAGGTCAAATGAAAAACTGTTTTTT.

This clone is judged medium-sized. V and J are TRBV28 and TRBJ1-6; perhaps TRBD1 as D (6 bases). The CDR3 contains 19 residues. V was trimmed by 3 bases and J by 0 bases, leaving 18 bases between them. Germline loops: CDR1 MDHEN, CDR2 SYDVKM. The CDR3 sequence: CASSLPPDRTSSYNSPLHF. DNA of the CDR3: TGTGCCAGCAGTTTGCCACCGGACAGAACCAGCTCCTATAATTCACCCCTCCACTTT.

The chain is built from TRBV5-6 and TRBJ1-1, with D uncertain. Germline loops: CDR1 SGHDT, CDR2 YYEEEE. The germline V and J ends were trimmed by 7 bases and 7 bases, with 14 bases remaining between them. The CDR3 consists of 12 residues. The CDR3, as DNA: TGTGCCAGCTCTAATCCGGGGTATGAAGCTTTCTTT. This encodes CASSNPGYEAFF.

CDR3 loop: CASRLLMNTEAFF. The CDR3 DNA reads TGTGCCAGCAGGCTACTAATGAACACTGAAGCTTTCTTT. This chain joins TRBV27 and TRBJ1-1; D unresolved. The CDR3 has 13 amino acids. The germline gives CDR1 MNHEY, CDR2 SMNVEV (reference sequence). V gave up 6 bases and J gave up 0 bases, with 8 bases separating them.

The rearrangement uses TRBV7-6 and TRBJ2-1; 15 nucleotides align to TRBD2. This CDR3 has 19 residues. Germline V gene sequence: CDR1 SGHVS, CDR2 FNYEAQ. Trimming removed 1 base from V and 6 bases from J; junction bases left unmatched: 10. The CDR3: CASSLEGTSGGPRFNEQFF. The CDR3 region has the DNA TGTGCCAGCAGCTTAGAGGGGACTAGCGGGGGGCCTCGATTCAATGAGCAGTTCTTC.

The V and J genes are TRBV4-3 and TRBJ2-2; a weak D match, TRBD1 (6 bases). V gave up 0 bases and J gave up 1 base, with 15 bases separating them. The V gene's germline CDR1 is LGHNA and CDR2 YSLEER. The CDR3 sequence is 18 residues long. The CDR3 sequence: CASSQDVEQGRNTGELFF. For the CDR3, the DNA is TGCGCCAGCAGCCAAGATGTAGAACAGGGCAGGAACACCGGGGAGCTGTTTTTT.

The V and J genes are TRBV5-4 and TRBJ2-3, with unresolved D. In germline, CDR1 is SGHNT, CDR2 YYREEE (reference sequence). The CDR3 loop spans 15 amino acids. V lost 0 bases and J lost 0, with 8 bases in between. The CDR3 region is CASSLGGRSTDTQYF. The CDR3 nucleotides read TGTGCCAGCAGCTTGGGAGGCCGCAGCACAGATACGCAGTATTTT.

This clone was counted once. The V call is TRBV19, the J call TRBJ1-1, with TRBD1 matching over 9 bases. Germline CDR1 reads LNHDA; CDR2 reads SQIVND (reference sequence). V lost 4 bases to trimming and J lost 5 bases; unmatched junction nucleotides: 8. CDR3 length: 15 amino acids. The CDR3 reads CASSTDRDRVTEAFF. DNA for the CDR3: TGTGCCAGTAGTACCGACCGGGACAGGGTAACTGAAGCTTTCTTT.

The chain employs TRBV7-9 and TRBJ1-1, with no clear D. The CDR3 covers 14 residues. Per the germline V gene, CDR1 is SEHNR and CDR2 is FQNEAQ (reference sequence). Trimming stripped 5 bases from V and 1 base from J, with 11 bases between. The CDR3 sequence: CASSARQSNTEAFF. DNA for the CDR3: TGTGCCAGCAGCGCCAGACAATCGAACACTGAAGCTTTCTTT.

The sample holds a few counts of this clone. This chain uses TRBV7-9 with TRBJ2-2, with 7 positions matching TRBD1. CDR3 length: 15 amino acids. With V trimmed by 5 bases and J by 4 bases, 7 bases remained unmatched. CDR1 and CDR2 (germline): SEHNR, FQNEAQ (reference sequence). CDR3 in amino acids: CASSIRQGITGELFF. The CDR3 region has the DNA TGTGCCAGCAGCATAAGACAGGGTATCACCGGGGAGCTGTTTTTT.

The chain recombines TRBV2 with TRBJ1-1; D remains unclear. V dropped 6 bases and J dropped 0 bases, with 11 bases sitting between them. CDR1 is SNHLY and CDR2 is FYNNEI in the germline V gene. The CDR3 is 14 amino acids. CDR3 bases: TGTGCCAGCAGCGCAACAAAAATGAACACTGAAGCTTTCTTT. It translates to CASSATKMNTEAFF.

The chain links TRBV4-1 to TRBJ1-2, with 7 nucleotides matching TRBD1. CDR1 and CDR2 (germline): MGHRA, YSYEKL. The ends lost 3 bases at V and 8 bases at J; junction bases unmatched: 12. CDR3 length: 15 residues. The CDR3 here is CASSQSQDRPQGYTF. CDR3 bases: TGCGCCAGCAGCCAGTCACAGGACAGGCCCCAAGGCTACACCTTC.

The chain carries TRBV7-3 and TRBJ2-5; tentatively, D is TRBD2 (5 bases). The CDR3 has 13 amino acids. Per germline, CDR1 SGHTA and CDR2 FQGTGA. V was shortened by 5 bases and J by 0 bases, with 7 bases between the two germline ends. The CDR3 DNA reads TGTGCCAGCAGCCCGGACTACCAAGAGACCCAGTACTTC. Translating gives CASSPDYQETQYF.

J is TRBJ1-1 and V is TRBV6-6; the D gene is possibly TRBD1 (5 bases). The CDR3 consists of 12 residues. The V and J ends lost 7 bases and 4 bases respectively, with 10 bases between them. The germline gives CDR1 MNHNY, CDR2 SVGAGI (reference sequence). In nucleotides, the CDR3 is TGTGCCAGCATGGCCGGGGGCACTGAAGCTTTCTTT. This gives the protein CASMAGGTEAFF.

This rearrangement joins TRBV9 to TRBJ2-1; TRBD2 matches 10 bases. Per germline, CDR1 SGDLS and CDR2 YYNGEE. The CDR3 length is 16 residues. After removal of 3 bases from V and 1 base from J, the junction contained 4 bases not matched to a gene. The CDR3 DNA reads TGTGCCAGCAGCGGAGAAGCGGGGGGGTCCTACAATGAGCAGTTCTTC. Translating gives CASSGEAGGSYNEQFF.

V and J are TRBV15 and TRBJ2-7; D perhaps matches TRBD2 (6 bases). CDR3 length equals 15 residues. Germline V gives CDR1 LNHNV, CDR2 YYDKDF (reference sequence). V was shortened by 3 bases and J by 5 bases, with 17 bases between the two germline ends. Written as DNA, the CDR3 is TGTGCCACCAGCAGCCCCGCCGGGGGTTACAACGAGCAGTACTTC. The encoded protein is CATSSPAGGYNEQYF.

The V call is TRBV4-1, the J call TRBJ2-6, with D possibly being TRBD2 (5 bases). CDR1 is MGHRA, CDR2 YSYEKL, per germline. The CDR3 extends over 15 amino acids. Trimming removed 5 bases from V and 0 bases from J, with 8 bases in between. CDR3 DNA sequence: TGCGCCAGCAGCACCACTAGCTCTGGGGCCAACGTCCTGACTTTC. Residues: CASSTTSSGANVLTF.

The count of this clone is one. The gene calls are TRBV7-9 and TRBJ2-1, with 8 bases identical to TRBD1. With 4 bases clipped from V and 8 bases from J, the junction kept 10 bases outside the gene matches. There are 15 residues in the CDR3. The germline CDR1 and CDR2 sequences are SEHNR and FQNEAQ (reference sequence). The CDR3 DNA sequence: TGTGCCAGCAGCTCTGGACAGGGCTTTTTGCATGAGCAGTTCTTC. It codes for CASSSGQGFLHEQFF.

The gene calls are TRBV28 and TRBJ2-1; 8 nucleotides agree with TRBD2. CDR3 size: 16 residues. Germline V gene lookup returns CDR1 MDHEN and CDR2 SYDVKM. V trimming: 1 base; J trimming: 5 bases; junction bases outside the gene matches: 7. CDR3 DNA sequence: TGTGCCAGCAGTTTATTGGAAGCGGGGGCCGACAATGAGCAGTTCTTC. Its protein product is CASSLLEAGADNEQFF.